What follows are 8 T cell receptor beta chains derived from one specimen sequenced in a study of Graves' ophthalmopathy and Graves' hyperthyroidism. As the template, RNA transcripts were used to amplify TCR beta CDR3 regions. Second-round multiplex PCR came after a first-round RT-PCR that employed HTBI primers. One entry per CDR3 protein results from TCRdb running MiXCR on the multiplex PCR reads. There are about 620,000 distinct CDR3 sequences in the sample; over 20% occur only once, and approximately 7.7% lies in the top ten. Input material: peripheral blood. The receptors derive from a woman aged 18-29 years with stable Graves' hyperthyroidism. Some clones in this sample may be carry-over from other donors' samples.

This clonotype was observed a few times. J is TRBJ2-5 and V is TRBV4-1; the D gene is possibly TRBD2 (7 bases). The CDR3 is made up of 15 amino acids. Germline loops: CDR1 MGHRA, CDR2 YSYEKL. Between the trimmed V and J ends, which lost 5 bases and 2 bases, there was a span of 15 bases. The CDR3 protein is CASSARGGGQETQYF. CDR3 nucleotide sequence: TGCGCCAGCAGCGCCCGGGGAGGGGGGCAAGAGACCCAGTACTTC.

As for this clonotype: A much larger clone differs from this one at a single base, so this may be a read error. V and J are TRBV28 and TRBJ2-4; 7 positions agree with TRBD1. This CDR3 has 15 residues. Germline-derived CDR1 and CDR2 are MDHEN and SYDVKM. The CDR3 loop reads CASSFPTGAKKIQYF. The CDR3 nucleotides are TGTGCCAGCAGTTTCCCAACAGGGGCCAAAAAGATTCAGTACTTC.

Ten or more counts support this clonotype. In DNA form, the CDR3 reads TGTGCCAGCAGGGGGGGACAGGGGCTCTACGAGCAGTACTTC. Protein product: CASRGGQGLYEQYF. This chain joins TRBV2 and TRBJ2-7, with TRBD1 identical over 10 bases. Germline V gene sequence: CDR1 SNHLY, CDR2 FYNNEI. Trimming at V came to 6 bases and at J to 3 bases, leaving 5 bases not matched to a gene. This CDR3 is 14 amino acids long.

This rearrangement joins TRBV25-1 to TRBJ2-4, with 7 bases lining up with TRBD2. Unmatched junction bases numbered 26, after V lost 4 bases and J lost 2 bases. Germline loops: CDR1 MGHDK, CDR2 SYGVNS. The CDR3 sequence is 22 residues long. In DNA form, the CDR3 reads TGTGCCAGCAGTGGCATGACCCCGGGCTCTATCGGGCTACTAGCGACCAAAAACATTCAGTACTTC. Its translation: CASSGMTPGSIGLLATKNIQYF.

The V and J genes are TRBV30 and TRBJ1-1; D is possibly TRBD1 (5 bases). V was pared by 0 bases and J by 1 base, with 9 bases between. CDR3 length equals 14 residues. Germline V gives CDR1 GTSNPN, CDR2 SVGIG (reference sequence). CDR3 amino acids: CAWSVGQWNTEAFF. The CDR3 DNA follows: TGTGCCTGGAGTGTGGGGCAGTGGAACACTGAAGCTTTCTTT.

J is TRBJ1-2 and V is TRBV3-1; TRBD1 is a possible D gene (6 bases). Germline CDR1 reads LGHDT; CDR2 reads YNNKEL (reference sequence). Trimming took 4 bases from V and 4 from J, leaving 13 bases between them. The CDR3 contains 14 residues. The CDR3 sequence: CASSLRGGTYGYTF. DNA of the CDR3: TGTGCCAGCAGCCTAAGGGGGGGTACCTATGGCTACACCTTC.

At least ten counts were recorded for this clonotype. CDR3 coding DNA: TGTGCCAGCAGCCAAACCTTTTCCTACGAGCAGTACTTC. Protein sequence: CASSQTFSYEQYF. This rearrangement joins TRBV2 to TRBJ2-7; D unresolved. The length of the CDR3 is 13 residues. The V gene's germline CDR1 is SNHLY and CDR2 FYNNEI. Trimming removed 6 bases from V and 1 base from J, with 10 bases in between.

The genes are TRBV4-1 and TRBJ1-2; 8 positions match TRBD1. The germline V gene has CDR1 MGHRA and CDR2 YSYEKL. The V and J ends lost 1 base and 3 bases, in that order; junction bases with no gene match: 4. The CDR3 extends over 15 amino acids. CDR3 sequence (DNA): TGCGCCAGCAGCCAAGCTCAGGGGGCAGACTATGGCTACACCTTC. This gives the protein CASSQAQGADYGYTF.